Listed here is a single T cell receptor beta chain. Its antigen is undetermined. Germline V gene lookup returns CDR1 SGDLS and CDR2 YYNGEE. The V end lost 4 bases, the J end lost 2 bases, and 15 bases lay between the germline ends. CDR3 length: 15 residues. This sample was included in a study of shared clonotypes between healthy human individuals. Study findings and constraints: It was anticipated that sequencing depth would influence how many clonotypes donors shared. Collection of samples was limited to blood; tissue repertoires likely differ. Genetic and exposure-history diversity was limited by the few donors.

Every immunoSEQ plate was one replicate of a subset's evenly spread DNA. Clones were read by immunoSEQ multiplex PCR, and TCRdb kept only the in-frame ones, dropping some. The sample has fewer than 600,000 clones, 75% to 85% seen once. The source of this sequence is a woman aged 40 to 50 in good health. Some clones in this sample may be carry-over from other donors' samples. This sequence joins TRBV9 and TRBJ1-1; a weak D match, TRBD1 (6 bases). Sequencing used PBMCs. This chain's CDR3 is CASSPGGGFNTEAFF. DNA of the CDR3: TGTGCCAGCAGCCCTGGAGGGGGGTTTAACACTGAAGCTTTCTTT.